A selection of T cell receptor beta chains follows, all from one sample in a study of blood T cell repertoires in COVID-19. TCRdb keeps only in-frame clones here, not all; method: immunoSEQ multiplex PCR. The sample carries about 25,000 clones, around 82% recorded once. Sequencing input: peripheral blood. These receptors all come from an elderly man with active or convalescent COVID-19. Both conserved end residues are part of each CDR3. Fields, in order: V gene, CDR3 protein.

>TRBV7-9
CASSLGLAGETQYF
>TRBV5-6
CASRLPGQGSMGYTF
>TRBV2
CASSARRTGLSGNTIYF
>TRBV9
CASSVGWPDVLTF
>TRBV27
CASRRQGKTDTQYF
>TRBV6-1
CASSEASVNEKLFF
>TRBV12-5
CASGSGGAYEQYF
>TRBV4-1
CASSTTSREYTDTQYF
>TRBV15
CATSNETPFSGANVLTF
>TRBV3-1/TRBV3-2
CASSQTGGSYTQYF
>TRBV5-6
CASSPDSQGALNTEAFF
>TRBV15
CATSRDSSNQPQHF
>TRBV6-5
CASSYGTGVVGGTF
>TRBV5-5
CASSLTSEPREQYF
>TRBV5-7
CASSSPRGRWTNEKLFF
>TRBV7-2
CASSLGGQSTIYEQFF
>TRBV27
CASGETGAGNTIYF
>TRBV5-1
CASSSPGTSTDTQYF
>TRBV3-1/TRBV3-2
CASSQDTGGDTIYF
>TRBV2
CASTSGRAMQYF
>TRBV29-1
CSVAPGAYEQYF
>TRBV5-4
CASSYTGTGGGYTF
>TRBV7-6
CASSSEAFGPQHF
>TRBV18
CASSPTGRGQPQHF
>TRBV9
CASSPRTLGELFF
>TRBV10-3
CAIEASGRSEQYF
>TRBV9
CASSGRDRGGYGYTF
>TRBV7-2
CASSLFSDSPLHF
>TRBV3-1/TRBV3-2
CASSQFSVGVNGGGTTDTQYF
>TRBV3-1/TRBV3-2
CASSQGGGRIHETQYF
>TRBV2
CASGIALGNTEAFF
>TRBV6-5
CASSYSRVNYGYTF
>TRBV25-1
CAIPRIKGLVSPLHF
>TRBV4-2
CASSQGAEGANTEAFF
>TRBV24-1
CATPAGKSTYEQYF
>TRBV13
CASSGDSSNYGYTF
>TRBV29-1
CSVKTGNTEAFF
>TRBV5-5
CASSFRDRGTYGYTF
>TRBV6-5
CASSLGLMGEQYF